This entry lists 28 T cell receptor beta chains sequenced from one sample in a study of T-cell reconstitution after alpha-beta-depleted transplantation in children. TCRbeta library preparation incorporated unique molecular identifiers. Via MiXCR, TCRdb re-called the PCR reads, giving one row per CDR3 protein. Here the sample spans 98,000 or so distinct CDR3 sequences, more than 20% being singletons. The specimen comprised PBMCs, sampled before TCRalphabeta/CD19-depleted stem cell transplant. The receptors here all came from a boy between 2 and 15 years old with acute lymphoblastic leukemia, due to receive a stem cell transplant.

This clonotype was counted a few times. The gene calls are TRBV5-1 and TRBJ2-2, with D perhaps matching TRBD2 (6 bases). The germline V gene has CDR1 SGHRS and CDR2 YFSETQ. The CDR3 loop spans 16 amino acids. Trimming removed 2 bases from V and 6 bases from J, with 17 bases in between. The CDR3 spells CASSFLGGGVPGELFF. The CDR3 DNA sequence: TGCGCCAGCAGCTTTCTGGGCGGAGGGGTCCCCGGGGAGCTGTTTTTT. The full variable domain, rest sourced from reference TRBV5-1 and TRBJ2-2, is KAGVTQTPRYLIKTRGQQVTLSCSPISGHRSVSWYQQTPGQGLQFLFEYFSETQRNKGNFPGRFSGRQFSNSRSEMNVSTLELGDSALYLCASSFLGGGVPGELFFGEGSRLTVL.

This chain links TRBV7-2 with TRBJ2-1; the D gene is possibly TRBD2 (5 bases). Germline V lookup: CDR1 SGHTA, CDR2 FQGNSA. The CDR3 contains 12 residues. With 6 bases removed from V and 9 bases from J, the gap between germline ends came to 12 bases. The CDR3 coding sequence is TGTGCCAGCAGTCTAAACGGAGGTGAGCAGTTCTTC. Translated, it gives CASSLNGGEQFF.

The V gene is TRBV7-8, the J gene TRBJ2-2, with TRBD2 matching over 9 bases. Per the germline V gene, CDR1 is SGHVS and CDR2 is FQNEAQ. CDR3 length equals 15 residues. The J segment lost 2 bases and the V segment lost 5 bases, leaving 3 bases of the junction unmatched. The CDR3 DNA reads TGTGCCAGCAGCCTCGGGACTAGCAACACCGGGGAGCTGTTTTTT. Residues: CASSLGTSNTGELFF.

The V and J genes are TRBV5-1 and TRBJ2-2; D possibly corresponds to TRBD1 (6 bases). Trimming left V 2 bases short and J 13 bases short, with 9 bases between. The length of the CDR3 is 11 residues. CDR1 and CDR2 (germline): SGHRS, YFSETQ. CDR3 sequence: CASSFRGGLFF. The CDR3 region has the DNA TGCGCCAGCAGCTTCAGGGGTGGGCTGTTTTTT.

This clonotype was observed a handful of times. The rearrangement uses TRBV9 and TRBJ2-1; TRBD2 matches 11 bases. Per germline, CDR1 SGDLS and CDR2 YYNGEE. This CDR3 is 19 amino acids long. V lost 4 bases to trimming and J lost 4 bases; unmatched junction nucleotides: 16. The CDR3 here is CASSRTGSGRALVYNEQFF. Here the CDR3 DNA reads TGTGCCAGCAGCCGGACGGGTAGCGGGAGGGCCCTAGTTTACAATGAGCAGTTCTTC. Full variable domain (rest looked up from reference TRBV9 and TRBJ2-1): DSGVTQTPKHLITATGQRVTLRCSPRSGDLSVYWYQQSLDQGLQFLIQYYNGEERAKGNILERFSAQQFPDLHSELNLSSLELGDSALYFCASSRTGSGRALVYNEQFFGPGTRLTVL.

This clonotype appeared many times. J is TRBJ2-7 and V is TRBV25-1; unclear D gene. This CDR3 has 12 residues. Germline CDR1 MGHDK, CDR2 SYGVNS. The V end was cut by 7 bases, the J end by 3 bases, with 10 bases between. The CDR3 sequence is CASIGNHYEQYF. The CDR3 bases are TGTGCCAGCATAGGGAACCACTACGAGCAGTACTTC.

This clonotype turned up a few times. This chain uses TRBV28 with TRBJ1-1; D is ambiguous. Trimming left V 6 bases short and J 2 bases short, with 13 bases between. CDR3 size: 14 residues. The germline gives CDR1 MDHEN, CDR2 SYDVKM. CDR3 sequence (DNA): TGTGCCAGCAGGCCCCGGGCGAGAAACACTGAAGCTTTCTTT. The encoded protein is CASRPRARNTEAFF.

The chain recombines TRBV15 with TRBJ2-2; no clear D gene. CDR3 length: 13 amino acids. Trimming pared 1 base from V and 6 bases from J, leaving 6 bases between. Germline CDR1 LNHNV, CDR2 YYDKDF (reference sequence). Here the CDR3 reads CATSRGLPGELFF. CDR3 coding DNA: TGTGCCACCAGCAGAGGGTTGCCCGGGGAGCTGTTTTTT.

The V call is TRBV28, the J call TRBJ2-5; tentatively, D is TRBD2 (5 bases). The germline V gene has CDR1 MDHEN and CDR2 SYDVKM. V gave up 8 bases and J gave up 3 bases, with 16 bases separating them. This CDR3 has 14 residues. In DNA, the CDR3 is TGTGCCAGCGCTAGCCCGGCGGGCAAAGAGACCCAGTACTTC. This encodes CASASPAGKETQYF.

This clonotype was detected only a few times. The genes are TRBV28 and TRBJ1-5; weak D call: TRBD1 (5 bases). The germline V gene has CDR1 MDHEN and CDR2 SYDVKM. The CDR3 runs 15 residues. V was trimmed by 6 bases and J by 2 bases, leaving 14 bases between them. The CDR3 loop is CASSSGGIGNQPQHF. Here the CDR3 DNA reads TGTGCCAGCAGCTCGGGGGGAATCGGCAATCAGCCCCAGCATTTT.

This clonotype has more than one count but fewer than ten. The chain couples TRBV6-1 to TRBJ2-3, with D possibly matching TRBD2 (5 bases). The CDR3 has 13 residues. The V gene's germline CDR1 is MNHNS and CDR2 SASEGT. V was clipped by 8 bases and J by 1 base, with 10 bases between them. CDR3 loop: CASRLRGTDTQYF. The CDR3 bases are TGTGCCAGCCGGTTGCGGGGCACAGATACGCAGTATTTT.

This clonotype was counted between two and nine times. V and J are TRBV12-3 or TRBV12-4 and TRBJ1-1; D is unresolved. V lost 3 bases and J lost 11, with 10 bases in between. The CDR3 extends over 11 amino acids. The CDR3 coding sequence is TGTGCCAGCAGTTTGGGGTCGGGGGCTTTCTTT. The encoded protein is CASSLGSGAFF.

The V call is TRBV29-1, the J call TRBJ2-3; 7 nucleotides line up with TRBD2. Trimming cost V 6 bases and J 4 bases; bases outside gene matches: 16. The germline V gene has CDR1 SQVTM and CDR2 ANQGSEA. The CDR3 contains 16 residues. The CDR3 DNA reads TGCAGCGTCGCAACCGGGACTACCCGTACCGCAGATACGCAGTATTTT. Residues: CSVATGTTRTADTQYF.

This clonotype has ten or more counts. The rearrangement uses TRBV10-2 and TRBJ2-2; TRBD2 might be the D (6 bases). Between the trimmed V and J ends, which lost 6 bases and 3 bases, there was a span of 17 bases. CDR3 size: 16 residues. Germline CDR1 WSHSY, CDR2 SAAADI. CDR3 DNA sequence: TGCGCCAGCAGAATAGCGGAGGGGCCGTACACCGGGGAGCTGTTTTTT. Its protein is CASRIAEGPYTGELFF.

This clonotype turned up a few times. The CDR3, as DNA: TGTGCCACCAGTGATGAGGGAGGCCTAGCGGCTGCCGGGGAGCTGTTTTTT. This sequence encodes CATSDEGGLAAAGELFF. The J gene is TRBJ2-2, the V gene TRBV24-1; TRBD2 matches 7 bases. Germline V gene sequence: CDR1 KGHDR, CDR2 SFDVKD. J was trimmed by 6 bases and V by 3 bases; bases with no gene match: 12. This CDR3 is 17 amino acids long.

V usage is TRBV5-1 and J usage is TRBJ2-7; possible D gene TRBD1, 7 bases. Germline V gene data show CDR1 as SGHRS and CDR2 as YFSETQ. V lost 3 bases, J lost 3 bases, and 19 bases lay in between. The length of the CDR3 is 16 residues. The CDR3: CASSSDRTMGGYEQYF. For the CDR3, the DNA is TGCGCCAGCAGCTCGGACAGGACAATGGGAGGCTACGAGCAGTACTTC. Filled out from reference TRBV5-1 and TRBJ2-7, the complete variable domain reads KAGVTQTPRYLIKTRGQQVTLSCSPISGHRSVSWYQQTPGQGLQFLFEYFSETQRNKGNFPGRFSGRQFSNSRSEMNVSTLELGDSALYLCASSSDRTMGGYEQYFGPGTRLTVT.

This clonotype was observed a handful of times. This chain links TRBV20-1 with TRBJ2-3; D possibly corresponds to TRBD2 (6 bases). This CDR3 is built from 16 residues. Germline loops: CDR1 DFQATT, CDR2 SNEGSKA (reference sequence). V was trimmed by 4 bases and J by 1 base, leaving 18 bases between them. CDR3 bases: TGCAGTGCTACCGGAGGGCGGGGCGTGGGCACAGATACGCAGTATTTT. Translation gives CSATGGRGVGTDTQYF.

The rearrangement joins TRBV7-2 to TRBJ2-7; D unclear. This CDR3 contains 14 residues. Germline loops: CDR1 SGHTA, CDR2 FQGNSA. Deletions cut 2 bases from V and 0 bases from J, with 8 bases between. The CDR3 DNA follows: TGTGCCAGCAGCTTATCCCGTTTCTCCTACGAGCAGTACTTC. Its protein is CASSLSRFSYEQYF.

This clonotype was observed a few times. This chain links TRBV7-3 with TRBJ2-5; TRBD2 agrees at 11 bases. The V gene end was trimmed by 5 bases and the J gene end by 7 bases; junction bases not matched to a gene: 9. The germline gives CDR1 SGHTA, CDR2 FQGTGA. The CDR3 totals 15 residues. CDR3 region: CASSQTGLAEGTQYF. CDR3 sequence (DNA): TGTGCCAGCAGCCAAACGGGACTAGCGGAGGGGACCCAGTACTTC.

The V call is TRBV5-1, the J call TRBJ2-5; 7 positions agree with TRBD2. The trim removed 4 bases at V and 4 bases at J, leaving 13 bases unmatched. The CDR3 totals 16 residues. Germline CDR1 is SGHRS and CDR2 is YFSETQ. The CDR3 region is CASSPAASGGRETQYF. CDR3 in DNA: TGCGCCAGCAGCCCGGCAGCTAGCGGAGGGCGAGAGACCCAGTACTTC.

This clonotype was observed many times. V is TRBV6-5 and J is TRBJ1-1; D not resolved. V lost 0 bases, J lost 1 base, and 6 bases lay in between. Germline CDR1 reads MNHEY; CDR2 reads SVGAGI. The CDR3 has 14 amino acids. The CDR3 protein is CASSYSGWNTEAFF. In DNA, the CDR3 is TGTGCCAGCAGTTACTCAGGGTGGAACACTGAAGCTTTCTTT.

A few counts support this clonotype. The chain is built from TRBV27 and TRBJ2-1; D is possibly TRBD2 (6 bases). Germline V gene sequence: CDR1 MNHEY, CDR2 SMNVEV (reference sequence). This CDR3 has 14 amino acids. V lost 5 bases to trimming and J lost 2 bases, with 10 bases between them. CDR3 amino acids: CASSLGTPYNEQFF. For the CDR3, the DNA is TGTGCCAGCAGTCTAGGGACTCCCTACAATGAGCAGTTCTTC.

J is TRBJ2-1 and V is TRBV20-1, with 8 bases aligning to TRBD2. The CDR3 runs to 14 residues. J lost 10 bases, V lost 7 bases, and 15 bases had no gene match. Germline lookup yields CDR1 DFQATT and CDR2 SNEGSKA (reference sequence). CDR3 nucleotide sequence: TGCAGTGGGCATAGCGGGGTTCAGGTTTCGGAGCAGTTCTTC. Encoded protein: CSGHSGVQVSEQFF.

This clonotype was detected a few times. The genes are TRBV5-4 and TRBJ2-3; 10 positions agree with TRBD2. The CDR3 sequence is 17 residues long. CDR1 is SGHNT, CDR2 YYREEE, per germline (reference sequence). The V gene end was trimmed by 4 bases and the J gene end by 5 bases; junction bases not matched to a gene: 13. The chain's CDR3 is CASSRTSGGVPGDTQYF. CDR3 DNA sequence: TGTGCCAGCAGCCGGACTAGCGGAGGGGTTCCGGGAGATACGCAGTATTTT.

The chain is built from TRBV29-1 and TRBJ1-1; D is ambiguous. CDR3 length equals 12 residues. V lost 4 bases and J lost 1, with 7 bases in between. In germline, CDR1 is SQVTM, CDR2 ANQGSEA. DNA for the CDR3: TGCAGCGTTGTCGGCAGGAACACTGAAGCTTTCTTT. Encoded protein: CSVVGRNTEAFF.

In nucleotides, the CDR3 is TGTGCCAGCAGCTTAAAGGGAGGACAGAGCACAGATACGCAGTATTTT. Its translation is CASSLKGGQSTDTQYF. The chain uses TRBV7-2 and TRBJ2-3; D tentatively reads TRBD1 or TRBD2 (6 bases each). The CDR3 sequence is 16 residues long. From germline, CDR1 is SGHTA and CDR2 FQGNSA. V was clipped by 2 bases and J by 0 bases, with 12 bases between them.

The chain uses TRBV19 and TRBJ2-1, with a weak D call TRBD2 (6 bases). The CDR3 runs 12 residues. V was trimmed by 3 bases and J by 10 bases, leaving 10 bases between them. Looked up from germline, CDR1 is LNHDA and CDR2 is SQIVND (reference sequence). The CDR3 coding sequence is TGTGCCAGTAGTATGGAGGGCGGCGAGCAGTTCTTC. This sequence encodes CASSMEGGEQFF.

In this sample, this clonotype turned up a few times. This chain joins TRBV10-3 and TRBJ2-3, with D tentatively TRBD1 (5 bases). The CDR3 totals 18 residues. Looked up from germline, CDR1 is ENHRY and CDR2 is SYGVKD. The V end was cut by 0 bases, the J end by 0 bases, with 16 bases between. The CDR3 reads CAISESRTAGQSTDTQYF. CDR3 coding DNA: TGTGCCATCAGTGAGTCTCGAACAGCCGGACAAAGCACAGATACGCAGTATTTT.